This TCR beta chain was captured in a study of cytomegalovirus exposure and HLA in healthy donors. Whole-study findings and limits: Earlier results showed most TCR beta V segments being productive about 87% or about 30% of the time. A later analysis reported that several of the most significant clusters appeared to be linked to common viral pathogens, among them Epstein-Barr virus. In vitro checks showed that a few CMV-associated chains really do target CMV antigens.

Comment on this clone: Antigen specificity is unknown. At one end the junction does not follow the germline gene, possibly because of a read error.

PCR amplification relied on 60 Vbeta primers (plus 13 Jbeta primers). Clones were sequenced by immunoSEQ multiplex PCR, and TCRdb holds only the in-frame ones, with some missing. The sample has about 120,000 clones; around 85% are singletons. This CDR3 has 15 amino acids. CDR1 is MNHNS and CDR2 is SASEGT in the germline V gene. This chain joins TRBV6-1 and TRBJ2-7; TRBD1 aligns across 9 bases. This TCR was sampled from a man aged 25 to 45 in good health and CMV-seropositive. The source material was PBMCs. CDR3: CVSSDWTGDTYEQYF. The CDR3 region has the DNA TGTGTCAGCAGTGACTGGACAGGGGACACCTACGAGCAGTACTTC.